This TCR beta chain is drawn from a study of blood T cell repertoires in COVID-19. About the research overall: Acute and convalescent COVID-19 samples came from the United States, Italy and Spain.

How the authors handled the data: Amplifying reference gene primers gave estimates of nucleated cell counts. The table came from immunoSEQ multiplex PCR; TCRdb's copy has only in-frame clones and leaves some out. V, J and clone size derive from that table, while D and trimming were established from the DNA sequence. The sample consists of 20,000 or so clones, approximately 86% of them appearing once. Germline V gene data show CDR1 as MNHNY and CDR2 as SVGAGI (reference sequence). V shed 6 bases, J shed 5 bases, and the junction held 9 bases outside the gene matches. CDR3 length: 15 residues. Sequenced: peripheral blood. The chain links TRBV6-6 to TRBJ1-2, with 10 bases aligning to TRBD1. This receptor was taken from a human donor with acute or convalescent COVID-19. The donor label of this sample is uncertain. The CDR3 DNA follows: TGTGCCAGCAGCTCCGGACAGGGGGTTGATTATGGCTACACCTTC. Translating gives CASSSGQGVDYGYTF.